The entry that follows covers one T cell receptor beta chain sequence. Its antigen remains unidentified. This sample is part of a study of shared clonotypes between healthy human individuals. Whole-study context: Per-donor plates numbered three CD4 naive, three CD4 memory, two CD8 naive and one CD8 memory. Study conclusions and caveats: Clonotype sharing among donors was thought likely to change with sequencing depth.

The CDR3 has 15 residues. V dropped 1 base and J dropped 5 bases, with 9 bases sitting between them. Germline loops: CDR1 MDHEN, CDR2 SYDVKM. The assay was immunoSEQ multiplex PCR, and TCRdb's table has in-frame clones only and misses some. The profile covers 980,000 or so clones, with about three quarters appearing a single time and approximately 1.5% taken by the ten largest. This receptor was identified in a man aged 18 to 30 in good health. Input material: memory CD4+ T cells sorted from blood. Subset meaning: CD45RA-negative fraction. This chain joins TRBV28 and TRBJ1-6; D may be TRBD1 (6 bases). The CDR3 sequence: CASSLSRGHNSPLHF. CDR3 coding DNA: TGTGCCAGCAGTTTATCCAGGGGACATAATTCACCCCTCCACTTT.